This paragraph covers one T cell receptor gamma chain sequence. The sample originates from a study of gamma delta lymphoproliferative disorders and STAT genes. At the level of the study: The EuroClonality-NGS protocol was used to prepare delta libraries.

The receptor sequences were amplified from genomic DNA of peripheral blood mononuclear cells. Healthy adult blood donors, age- and sex-matched, served as controls. TCRdb fed the multiplex PCR reads to CATT. This table holds a few thousand gamma-chain clones, about 7.7% found once. This receptor was taken from a human donor in good health. Source material: blood.

CDR3 amino acids: CALWEVPGTNYYKKLF. CDR3 bases: TGTGCCTTGTGGGAGGTGCCCGGAACGAATTATTATAAGAAACTCTTT. This chain connects TRGV9 to TRGJ1 or TRGJ2. TCRdb gives no J gene; it was assigned here by matching the DNA to germline. The germline CDR1 and CDR2 sequences are GITISATS and ISYDGTV (reference sequence). Trimming at V came to 0 bases and at J to 0 bases, leaving 8 bases not matched to a gene. This CDR3 is built from 16 residues.